Detailed here is one T cell receptor beta chain. Assay: immunoSEQ multiplex PCR; the TCRdb copy retains only in-frame clones and omits some. The table lists around 100,000 clones, 70% to 90% of them singletons. This entry belongs to a study of blood T cell repertoires in COVID-19. The TCR sequence derives from a man aged 50 or older in a cohort sampled during active COVID-19. Material for sequencing was peripheral blood.

CDR3 sequence reads: CASTKPQGAVNTEAFF. The CDR3 nucleotides read TGTGCCAGCACCAAGCCACAGGGGGCGGTGAACACTGAAGCTTTCTTT. The chain couples TRBV11-2 to TRBJ1-1; the match to TRBD1 covers 9 bases. The length of the CDR3 is 16 residues. Trimming at V came to 7 bases and at J to 0 bases, leaving 9 bases not matched to a gene. Germline loops: CDR1 SGHAT, CDR2 FQNNGV. Full variable domain (missing parts from reference TRBV11-2 and TRBJ1-1): EAGVAQSPRYKIIEKRQSVAFWCNPISGHATLYWYQQILGQGPKLLIQFQNNGVVDDSQLPKDRFSAERLKGVDSTLKIQPAKLEDSAVYLCASTKPQGAVNTEAFFGQGTRLTVV.